This TCR beta chain emerged from a study of blood T cell repertoires in COVID-19. In the study overall: COVID-19 samples from acute and convalescent phases originated in the United States, Italy and Spain. From T cells, B-cell-depleted T cells, or PBMCs came the material, which was cDNA or gDNA.

TCRdb keeps only in-frame clones here, not all; method: immunoSEQ multiplex PCR. This table has 350,000 to 400,000 clones, around 92% appearing once. Germline assignment: CDR1 SGHNT and CDR2 YENEEA. The V end lost 1 base, the J end lost 5 bases, and 26 bases lay between the germline ends. The CDR3 has 20 residues. Categorization into cohorts depended on clinical history that participants reported. Two negative PCRs, clearance, or symptom resolution were required of recovered Cohort 3 donors. Sequencing used PBMCs or T cells enriched from blood (not recorded which). This receptor was taken from a woman in her 30s who had recovered from COVID-19. The chain carries TRBV11-3 and TRBJ1-4; D perhaps matches TRBD1 (5 bases). Here the CDR3 DNA reads TGTGCCAGCAGCTTAGTAGGTTTTCTCGGGCAGGGCCTAGTAAATGAAAAACTGTTTTTT. It translates to CASSLVGFLGQGLVNEKLFF.